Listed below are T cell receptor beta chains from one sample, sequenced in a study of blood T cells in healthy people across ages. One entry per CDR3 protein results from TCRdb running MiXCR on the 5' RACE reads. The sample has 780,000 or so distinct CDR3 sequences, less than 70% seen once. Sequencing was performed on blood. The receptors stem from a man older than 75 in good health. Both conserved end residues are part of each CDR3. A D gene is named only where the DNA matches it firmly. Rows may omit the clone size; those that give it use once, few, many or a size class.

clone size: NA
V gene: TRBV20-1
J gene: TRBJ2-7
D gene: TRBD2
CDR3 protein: CSASQLAAREQYF
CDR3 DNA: TGCAGTGCCTCCCAACTAGCGGCTAGGGAGCAGTACTTC

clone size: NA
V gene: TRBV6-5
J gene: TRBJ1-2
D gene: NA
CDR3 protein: CASSYPGGSGGYTF
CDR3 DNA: TGTGCCAGCAGTTATCCCGGGGGATCTGGGGGCTACACCTTC

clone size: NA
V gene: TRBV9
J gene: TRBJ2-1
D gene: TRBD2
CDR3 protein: CASSVVSSGRRIYNEQFF
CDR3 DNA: TGTGCCAGCAGCGTAGTTTCTAGCGGACGCCGCATTTACAATGAGCAGTTCTTC

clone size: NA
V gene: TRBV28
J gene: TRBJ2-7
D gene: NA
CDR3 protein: CASSFQVGTYEQYF
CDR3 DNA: TGTGCCAGCAGTTTCCAAGTTGGAACCTACGAGCAGTACTTC

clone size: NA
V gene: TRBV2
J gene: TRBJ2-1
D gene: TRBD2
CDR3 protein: CASSSPGTSGSKHSYNEQFF
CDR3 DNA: TGTGCCAGCAGTTCACCCGGGACTAGCGGGTCAAAACACTCCTACAATGAGCAGTTCTTC

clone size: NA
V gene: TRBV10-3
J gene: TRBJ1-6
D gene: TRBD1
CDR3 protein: CAIRRDRGPDSPLHF
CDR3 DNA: TGTGCCATCCGCCGGGACAGGGGGCCCGATTCGCCCCTCCACTTT

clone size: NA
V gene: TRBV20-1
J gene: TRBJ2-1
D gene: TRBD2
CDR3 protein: CSAQPGLAGNEQFF
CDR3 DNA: TGCAGTGCCCAACCGGGACTAGCGGGCAATGAGCAGTTCTTC

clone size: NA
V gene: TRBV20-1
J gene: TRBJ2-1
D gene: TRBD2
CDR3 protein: CSARDGTSYNEQFF
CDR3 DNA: TGCAGTGCTAGAGATGGGACTAGCTACAATGAGCAGTTCTTC

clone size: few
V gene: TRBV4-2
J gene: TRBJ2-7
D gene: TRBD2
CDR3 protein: CASSQEGGRAYEQYF
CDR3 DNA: TGTGCCAGCAGCCAAGAAGGCGGGAGGGCCTACGAGCAGTACTTC

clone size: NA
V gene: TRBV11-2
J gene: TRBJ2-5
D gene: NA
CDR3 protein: CASSLEVTWGTQETQYF
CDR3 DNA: TGTGCCAGCAGCTTAGAGGTTACGTGGGGAACTCAAGAGACCCAGTACTTC

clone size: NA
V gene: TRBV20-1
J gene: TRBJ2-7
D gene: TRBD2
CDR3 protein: CSARDGSGASGSSYNEQYF
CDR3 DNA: TGCAGTGCTAGAGATGGTAGTGGGGCTAGCGGGAGCTCCTACAATGAGCAGTACTTC

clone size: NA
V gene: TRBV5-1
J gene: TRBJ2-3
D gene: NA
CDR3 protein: CASSLVGRASTDTQYF
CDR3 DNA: TGCGCCAGCAGCTTGGTTGGCAGGGCTAGCACAGATACGCAGTATTTT

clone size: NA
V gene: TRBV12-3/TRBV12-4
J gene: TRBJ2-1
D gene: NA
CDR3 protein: CASTQWDRPEQFF
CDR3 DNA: TGTGCCAGCACCCAGTGGGACCGGCCTGAGCAGTTCTTC

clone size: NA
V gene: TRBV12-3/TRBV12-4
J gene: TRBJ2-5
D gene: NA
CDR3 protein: CASRLRQQETQYF
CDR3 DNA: TGTGCCAGCAGGTTGAGACAGCAAGAGACCCAGTACTTC

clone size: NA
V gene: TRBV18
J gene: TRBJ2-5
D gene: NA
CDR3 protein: CASSQTGTTETQYF
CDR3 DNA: TGTGCCAGCTCACAAACCGGGACGACAGAGACCCAGTACTTC

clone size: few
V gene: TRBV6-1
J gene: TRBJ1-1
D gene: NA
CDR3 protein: CASSDGFNTEAFF
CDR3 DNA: TGTGCCAGCAGTGACGGGTTCAACACTGAAGCTTTCTTT

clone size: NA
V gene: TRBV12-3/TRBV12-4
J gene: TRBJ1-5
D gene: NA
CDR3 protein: CASSSGQPQHF
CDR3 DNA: TGTGCCAGCAGTTCTGGACAGCCCCAGCATTTT

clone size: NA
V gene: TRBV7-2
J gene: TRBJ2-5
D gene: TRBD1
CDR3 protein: CAGSESRGRRETQYF
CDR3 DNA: TGTGCCGGCAGCGAAAGCAGGGGGCGGCGAGAGACCCAGTACTTC

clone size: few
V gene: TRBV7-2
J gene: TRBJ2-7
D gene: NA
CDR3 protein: CASSPIGDTDYEQYF
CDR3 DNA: TGTGCCAGCAGCCCGATAGGGGACACCGATTACGAGCAGTACTTC

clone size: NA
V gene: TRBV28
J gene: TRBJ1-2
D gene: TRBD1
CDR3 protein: CATDPRTGDNYGYTF
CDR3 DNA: TGTGCCACCGATCCACGGACAGGGGACAACTATGGCTACACCTTC

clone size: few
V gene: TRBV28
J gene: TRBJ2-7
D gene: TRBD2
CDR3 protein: CASTFPTSSGSSYEQYF
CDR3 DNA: TGTGCCAGCACTTTCCCCACTTCTAGCGGAAGCTCCTACGAGCAGTACTTC

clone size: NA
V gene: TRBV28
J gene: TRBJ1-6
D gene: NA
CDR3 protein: CASSIPAQIQGDNSPLHF
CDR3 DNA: TGTGCCAGCAGCATTCCCGCCCAGATCCAGGGAGATAATTCACCCCTCCACTTT

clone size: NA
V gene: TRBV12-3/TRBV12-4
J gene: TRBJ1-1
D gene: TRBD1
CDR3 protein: CASSLGDRVGNTEAFF
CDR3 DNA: TGTGCCAGCAGTTTAGGGGACAGGGTAGGGAACACTGAAGCTTTCTTT

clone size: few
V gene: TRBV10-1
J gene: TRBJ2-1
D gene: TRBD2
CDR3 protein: CASSRTSGRVGDEQFF
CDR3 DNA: TGCGCCAGCAGCCGGACTAGCGGGAGGGTGGGCGATGAGCAGTTCTTC

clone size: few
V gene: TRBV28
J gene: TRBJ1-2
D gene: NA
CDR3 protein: CASSTTDYGYTF
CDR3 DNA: TGTGCCAGCAGTACGACGGACTATGGCTACACCTTC

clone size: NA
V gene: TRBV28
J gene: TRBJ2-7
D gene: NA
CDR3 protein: CTSYYSWHYEQYF
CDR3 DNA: TGTACCAGTTACTATAGCTGGCACTACGAGCAGTACTTC

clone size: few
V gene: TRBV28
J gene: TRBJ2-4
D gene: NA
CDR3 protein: CASRRPTLPGVGKNIQYF
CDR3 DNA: TGTGCCAGCAGACGACCAACTCTCCCGGGGGTAGGCAAAAACATTCAGTACTTC

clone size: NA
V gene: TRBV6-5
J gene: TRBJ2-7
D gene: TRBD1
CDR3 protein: CASSYDRDRGYEQYF
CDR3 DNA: TGTGCCAGCAGTTATGACCGGGACAGGGGCTACGAGCAGTACTTC

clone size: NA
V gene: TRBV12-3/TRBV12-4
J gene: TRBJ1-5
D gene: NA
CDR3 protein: CASSLGRRGAGGNQPQHF
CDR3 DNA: TGTGCCAGCAGTTTAGGCCGACGGGGGGCAGGGGGCAATCAGCCCCAGCATTTT

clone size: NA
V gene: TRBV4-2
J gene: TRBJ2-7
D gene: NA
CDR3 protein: CASSPEQSREQYF
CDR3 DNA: TGTGCCAGCAGCCCTGAGCAGAGCCGCGAGCAGTACTTC

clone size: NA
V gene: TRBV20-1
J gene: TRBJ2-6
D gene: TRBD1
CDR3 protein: CSAITTPRTGRANVLTF
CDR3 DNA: TGCAGTGCTATTACTACGCCCCGGACAGGAAGGGCCAACGTCCTGACTTTC

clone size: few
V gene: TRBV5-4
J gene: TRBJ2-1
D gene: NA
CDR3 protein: CASSLSRAEEQFF
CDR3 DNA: TGTGCCAGCAGCTTGTCTAGGGCTGAAGAGCAGTTCTTC

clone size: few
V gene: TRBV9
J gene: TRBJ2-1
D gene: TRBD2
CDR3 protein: CASSVGLAGDEQFF
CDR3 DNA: TGTGCCAGCAGCGTAGGACTAGCGGGAGATGAGCAGTTCTTC

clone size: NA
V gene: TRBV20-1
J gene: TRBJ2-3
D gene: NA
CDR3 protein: CSARGVGDTQYF
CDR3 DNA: TGCAGTGCTAGAGGGGTGGGAGATACGCAGTATTTT

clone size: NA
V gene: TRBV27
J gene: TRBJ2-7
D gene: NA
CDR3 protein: CASSLTFRLEQYF
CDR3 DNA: TGTGCCAGCAGTTTAACGTTCCGCCTCGAGCAGTACTTC

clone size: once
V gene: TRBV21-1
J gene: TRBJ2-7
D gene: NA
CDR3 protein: CASSKGNGPHEQYF
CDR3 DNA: TGTGCCAGCAGCAAAGGCAACGGGCCGCACGAGCAGTACTTC

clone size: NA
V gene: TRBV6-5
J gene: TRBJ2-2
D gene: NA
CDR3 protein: CASRGFSGELFF
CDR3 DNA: TGTGCCAGCAGAGGGTTCTCCGGGGAGCTGTTTTTT

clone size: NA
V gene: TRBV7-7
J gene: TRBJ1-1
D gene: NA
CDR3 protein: CASSLRKGPNTEAFF
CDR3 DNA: TGTGCCAGCAGCTTACGTAAGGGGCCGAACACTGAAGCTTTCTTT

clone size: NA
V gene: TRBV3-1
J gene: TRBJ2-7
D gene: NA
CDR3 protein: CASSQGRGIWAYEQYF
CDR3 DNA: TGTGCCAGCAGCCAAGGTAGGGGGATTTGGGCCTACGAGCAGTACTTC

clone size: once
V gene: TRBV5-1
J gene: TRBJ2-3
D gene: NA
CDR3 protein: CASSFRTVPSTDTQYF
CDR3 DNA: TGCGCCAGCAGCTTCCGGACAGTCCCTAGCACAGATACGCAGTATTTT

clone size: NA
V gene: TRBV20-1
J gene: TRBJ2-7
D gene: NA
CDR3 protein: CSARGTHSYEQYF
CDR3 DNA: TGCAGTGCTAGAGGGACGCACTCCTACGAGCAGTACTTC

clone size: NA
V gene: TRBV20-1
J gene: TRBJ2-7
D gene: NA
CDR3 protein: CSARELGEQYF
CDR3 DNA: TGCAGTGCTAGAGAGCTAGGCGAGCAGTACTTC

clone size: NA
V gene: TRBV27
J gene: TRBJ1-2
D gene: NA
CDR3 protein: CATGAGYGYTF
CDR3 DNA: TGTGCCACAGGGGCTGGGTATGGCTACACCTTC

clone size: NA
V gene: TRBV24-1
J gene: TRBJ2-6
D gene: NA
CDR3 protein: CATSDRTPGANVLTF
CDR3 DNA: TGTGCCACCAGTGATCGGACACCTGGGGCCAACGTCCTGACTTTC

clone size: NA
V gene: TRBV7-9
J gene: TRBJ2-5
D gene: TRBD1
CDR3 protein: CASSTTGGIQETQYF
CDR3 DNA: TGTGCCAGCAGCACGACAGGGGGGATACAAGAGACCCAGTACTTC